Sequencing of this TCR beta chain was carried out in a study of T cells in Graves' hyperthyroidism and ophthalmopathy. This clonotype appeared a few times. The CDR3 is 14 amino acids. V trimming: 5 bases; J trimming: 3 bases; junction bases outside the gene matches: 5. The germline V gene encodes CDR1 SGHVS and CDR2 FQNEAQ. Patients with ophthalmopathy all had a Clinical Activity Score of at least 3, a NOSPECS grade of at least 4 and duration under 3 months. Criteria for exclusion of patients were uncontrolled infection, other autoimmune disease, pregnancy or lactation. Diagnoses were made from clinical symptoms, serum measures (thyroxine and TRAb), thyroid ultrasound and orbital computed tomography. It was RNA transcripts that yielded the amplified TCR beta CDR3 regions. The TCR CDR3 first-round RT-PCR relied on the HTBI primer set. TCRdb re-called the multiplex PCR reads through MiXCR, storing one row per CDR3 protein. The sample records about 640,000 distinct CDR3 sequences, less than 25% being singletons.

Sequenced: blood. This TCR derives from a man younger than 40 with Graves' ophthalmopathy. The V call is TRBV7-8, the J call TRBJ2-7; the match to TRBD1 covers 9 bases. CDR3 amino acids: CASSHGQGLYEQYF. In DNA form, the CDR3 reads TGTGCCAGCAGCCACGGACAGGGGCTCTACGAGCAGTACTTC.